The 19 T cell receptor beta chains listed next were all sequenced from one sample in a study of cytomegalovirus exposure and HLA in healthy donors. Use of 60 Vbeta and 13 Jbeta primers characterized the PCR. This table comes from immunoSEQ multiplex PCR, and its TCRdb copy is limited to in-frame clones, with some not included. The profile shows some 200,000 clones, roughly 80% of them singletons. Material: PBMCs. The receptor set was obtained from a woman younger than 30 in good health and CMV-seronegative.

The chain is built from TRBV27 and TRBJ1-1; 8 nucleotides match TRBD1. Germline-derived CDR1 and CDR2 are MNHEY and SMNVEV (reference sequence). CDR3 size: 15 residues. Germline trimming cut 4 bases from V and 3 bases from J; bases unmatched to any gene: 7. CDR3 coding DNA: TGTGCCAGCAGTTCCCCAGGACAGGGCCACACTGAAGCTTTCTTT. Translating gives CASSSPGQGHTEAFF.

This chain links TRBV25-1 with TRBJ2-7; 10 bases agree with TRBD1. The CDR3 is 15 amino acids. The V segment lost 6 bases and the J segment 0 bases; nucleotides outside the gene matches: 5. The germline V gene encodes CDR1 MGHDK and CDR2 SYGVNS. The CDR3 sequence is CASRQTGGDSYEQYF. DNA of the CDR3: TGTGCCAGCAGGCAGACAGGGGGCGACTCCTACGAGCAGTACTTC.

The rearrangement links TRBV11-2 to TRBJ2-3; TRBD2 agrees at 9 bases. CDR1 is SGHAT and CDR2 is FQNNGV in the germline V gene. This CDR3 is built from 17 residues. The J segment lost 8 bases and the V segment lost 5 bases, leaving 17 bases of the junction unmatched. CDR3 sequence (DNA): TGTGCCAGCAGCCCAAGGCGCCGCGGGAGGGACCCCGGTACGCAGTATTTT. It yields the protein CASSPRRRGRDPGTQYF.

This clone was counted a single time. V is TRBV4-1 and J is TRBJ2-2; 9 bases match TRBD2. Germline V gene lookup returns CDR1 MGHRA and CDR2 YSYEKL. The CDR3 is made up of 20 amino acids. V gave up 1 base and J gave up 1 base; unmatched junction bases: 13. The CDR3 coding sequence is TGCGCCAGCAGCCAAGCGTTTGGTAGCGGGAGTGATAAGAACACCGGGGAGCTGTTTTTT. This encodes CASSQAFGSGSDKNTGELFF.

The chain is built from TRBV30 and TRBJ1-3; D call uncertain. V lost 0 bases and J 2 bases, leaving 8 bases between the germline ends. Germline loops: CDR1 GTSNPN, CDR2 SVGIG (reference sequence). The CDR3 length is 14 residues. CDR3 residues: CAWSVTKPGNTIYF. CDR3 coding DNA: TGTGCCTGGAGTGTAACTAAACCTGGAAACACCATATATTTT.

This sequence joins TRBV19 and TRBJ1-5, with TRBD1 as a possible D gene (5 bases). The V gene's germline CDR1 is LNHDA and CDR2 SQIVND (reference sequence). V was shortened by 9 bases and J by 7 bases, with 19 bases between the two germline ends. There are 14 residues in the CDR3. Here the CDR3 DNA reads TGTGCCAGCCAGGGACTTACATCAAGGCAGCCCCAGCATTTT. Protein sequence: CASQGLTSRQPQHF. The full variable domain, in which reference TRBV19 and TRBJ1-5 provide the parts outside the CDR3, is DGGITQSPKYLFRKEGQNVTLSCEQNLNHDAMYWYRQDPGQGLRLIYYSQIVNDFQKGDIAEGYSVSREKKESFPLTVTSAQKNPTAFYLCASQGLTSRQPQHFGDGTRLSIL.

This clone was counted only a few times. The V gene is TRBV6-5, the J gene TRBJ1-1; 8 bases fit TRBD1. Trimming at V came to 7 bases and at J to 1 base, leaving 5 bases not matched to a gene. Germline V CDR1 and CDR2: MNHEY, SVGAGI. The CDR3 has 14 amino acids. The CDR3 sequence is CASNRQGTNTEAFF. Here the CDR3 DNA reads TGTGCCAGCAATAGACAGGGGACGAACACTGAAGCTTTCTTT.

The V call is TRBV27, the J call TRBJ1-3; D not certain. The V gene's germline CDR1 is MNHEY and CDR2 SMNVEV (reference sequence). The CDR3 spans 13 residues. The V end lost 2 bases, the J end lost 4 bases, and 6 bases lay between the germline ends. The CDR3 loop reads CASSLSPGNTIYF. CDR3 nucleotides: TGTGCCAGCAGTTTAAGCCCAGGAAACACCATATATTTT.

The chain uses TRBV5-1 and TRBJ2-1, with a weak D call TRBD1 (5 bases). Germline V lookup: CDR1 SGHRS, CDR2 YFSETQ. V was clipped by 1 base and J by 2 bases, with 10 bases between them. The CDR3 covers 15 residues. The CDR3 DNA is TGCGCCAGCAGCTTGACAGGTTCCCCCTACAATGAGCAGTTCTTC. Its protein is CASSLTGSPYNEQFF.

This clone was seen a handful of times. The chain employs TRBV7-2 and TRBJ2-5; 7 nucleotides match TRBD1. TRBJ2-7 matches the DNA end more closely, so the J call is doubtful. Germline V gene sequence: CDR1 SGHTA, CDR2 FQGNSA. The length of the CDR3 is 15 residues. The CDR3 reads CASSLVETGYLEQYF. CDR3 nucleotide sequence: TGTGCCAGCAGCTTAGTTGAGACAGGGTATCTCGAGCAGTACTTC.

This rearrangement joins TRBV30 to TRBJ2-7; 13 bases fit TRBD2. The germline V gene encodes CDR1 GTSNPN and CDR2 SVGIG (reference sequence). Losses at the gene ends were 2 bases for V and 4 bases for J; bases not matched to a gene: 2. This CDR3 is built from 14 residues. CDR3 amino acids: CAWSRTSGSYEQYF. In DNA, the CDR3 is TGTGCCTGGAGTCGGACTAGCGGGAGTTACGAGCAGTACTTC. The complete variable domain, with remaining parts taken from reference TRBV30 and TRBJ2-7, reads SQTIHQWPATLVQPVGSPLSLECTVEGTSNPNLYWYRQAAGRGLQLLFYSVGIGQISSEVPQNLSASRPQDRQFILSSKKLLLSDSGFYLCAWSRTSGSYEQYFGPGTRLTVT.

The V call is TRBV29-1, the J call TRBJ2-1; 7 bases are a match to TRBD2. Losses at the gene ends were 0 bases for V and 7 bases for J; bases not matched to a gene: 15. CDR1 SQVTM and CDR2 ANQGSEA come from the germline V gene. CDR3 size: 17 residues. The CDR3 loop reads CSVEDGATSASGNEQFF. The CDR3 bases are TGCAGCGTTGAAGATGGGGCCACTAGCGCCAGTGGAAATGAGCAGTTCTTC.

The rearrangement joins TRBV7-2 to TRBJ2-1; 7 positions match TRBD2. The CDR3 runs 16 residues. The germline V gene has CDR1 SGHTA and CDR2 FQGNSA. The junction had 8 bases not matched to a gene; V was cut back by 6 bases and J by 0 bases. The CDR3 loop is CASRLTGGSSYNEQFF. The CDR3 nucleotides are TGTGCCAGCAGACTTACGGGAGGTAGCTCCTACAATGAGCAGTTCTTC.

This chain joins TRBV19 and TRBJ2-3; 10 nucleotides line up with TRBD1. The germline V gene encodes CDR1 LNHDA and CDR2 SQIVND (reference sequence). The CDR3 totals 16 residues. V shed 3 bases and J 4 bases; nucleotides not matched to a gene: 7. The CDR3 coding sequence is TGTGCCAGTAGTATCCGACAGGGGGCATCCGCAGATACGCAGTATTTT. It encodes CASSIRQGASADTQYF.

V gene TRBV27 combines with J gene TRBJ1-5; D is unresolved. The V end lost 0 bases, the J end lost 5 bases, and 17 bases lay between the germline ends. Germline V gene sequence: CDR1 MNHEY, CDR2 SMNVEV (reference sequence). The CDR3 length is 17 residues. For the CDR3, the DNA is TGTGCCAGCAGTTTATCGCCGGTGGTCATTGGAGATCAGCCCCAGCATTTT. It encodes CASSLSPVVIGDQPQHF.

The rearrangement uses TRBV9 and TRBJ2-7, with D uncertain. There are 15 residues in the CDR3. V dropped 0 bases and J dropped 2 bases, with 12 bases sitting between them. The germline CDR1 and CDR2 sequences are SGDLS and YYNGEE. CDR3 region: CASSVEVGGAYEQYF. In DNA, the CDR3 is TGTGCCAGCAGCGTAGAGGTCGGCGGAGCCTACGAGCAGTACTTC.

This clone has more than one count but fewer than ten. The V gene is TRBV27, the J gene TRBJ2-1; TRBD2 agrees at 7 bases. Germline loops: CDR1 MNHEY, CDR2 SMNVEV (reference sequence). Trimming at V came to 7 bases and at J to 7 bases, leaving 19 bases not matched to a gene. CDR3 length equals 17 residues. The CDR3 loop is CASKGPPRGSMGNEQFF. The CDR3 region has the DNA TGTGCCAGCAAAGGACCCCCTCGCGGGAGCATGGGTAATGAGCAGTTCTTC.

This clone occurred once. The chain employs TRBV10-3 and TRBJ2-2, with D hard to call. The V and J ends lost 4 bases and 1 base respectively, with 16 bases between them. The CDR3 is 17 amino acids. CDR1 and CDR2 (germline): ENHRY, SYGVKD. For the CDR3, the DNA is TGTGCCATCAGTGCCCCTCATCCCATACTGAACACCGGGGAGCTGTTTTTT. Translated, it gives CAISAPHPILNTGELFF.

The chain recombines TRBV27 with TRBJ1-2; unclear D gene. Between the trimmed V and J ends, which lost 6 bases and 0 bases, there was a span of 11 bases. Germline V gene data show CDR1 as MNHEY and CDR2 as SMNVEV (reference sequence). The CDR3 covers 14 residues. CDR3 sequence reads: CASSTTGSNYGYTF. The CDR3 bases are TGTGCCAGCAGCACAACGGGATCTAACTATGGCTACACCTTC.